A selection of T cell receptor beta chains follows, all from one sample in a study of blood T cell repertoires in COVID-19. TCRdb's table, derived via immunoSEQ multiplex PCR, lists solely in-frame clones and lacks some. The table has more than 150,000 clones, just under 90% seen once. The sequencing sample was made of peripheral blood. These receptors all come from a woman aged 18-30 years who had recovered from COVID-19. Each CDR3 is given with its conserved first and last residue. Clone size, where shown, is once, few, many, or a class for clones that have expanded.

v_gene: TRBV6-4; abundance: few; CDR3aa: CASSDLAGGNTGELFF
v_gene: TRBV7-9; abundance: .; CDR3aa: CASSLIAGPQETQYF
v_gene: TRBV6-2/TRBV6-3; abundance: .; CDR3aa: CASSYSATSGSAYNEQFF
v_gene: TRBV13; abundance: .; CDR3aa: CASSLASGGLETQYF
v_gene: TRBV19; abundance: .; CDR3aa: CASTGEARVNTEAFF
v_gene: TRBV14; abundance: once; CDR3aa: CASSLPPGLAGGWQFF
v_gene: TRBV18; abundance: .; CDR3aa: CASSPSWGRTEAFF
v_gene: TRBV11-2; abundance: few; CDR3aa: CASSTNSGGEQYF
v_gene: TRBV19; abundance: few; CDR3aa: CASSSSGLAAETQYF
v_gene: TRBV27; abundance: .; CDR3aa: CASSLVSGIYEQYF
v_gene: TRBV13; abundance: .; CDR3aa: CASSWGGGNTGELFF
v_gene: TRBV24-1; abundance: .; CDR3aa: CATSDLGTPNEQFF
v_gene: TRBV11-2; abundance: .; CDR3aa: CASSSGTGRDEQFF
v_gene: TRBV15; abundance: .; CDR3aa: CATSREALDTQYF
v_gene: TRBV9; abundance: .; CDR3aa: CASSVAGERTRGNTEAFF
v_gene: TRBV7-6; abundance: .; CDR3aa: CASSLTWGTLDEQYF
v_gene: TRBV7-9; abundance: few; CDR3aa: CASSLDTGNQPQHF
v_gene: TRBV5-1; abundance: few; CDR3aa: CASSLGRGGDQPQHF
v_gene: TRBV6-2/TRBV6-3; abundance: .; CDR3aa: CASTPRGLGNQPQHF
v_gene: TRBV9; abundance: .; CDR3aa: CASSANSGTAEQYF
v_gene: TRBV3-1/TRBV3-2; abundance: once; CDR3aa: CASSQEGLAGGPDLDTQYF
v_gene: TRBV19; abundance: .; CDR3aa: CASSIGGVGNTIYF
v_gene: TRBV2; abundance: .; CDR3aa: CASSSQGNSGNTIYF
v_gene: TRBV6-4; abundance: .; CDR3aa: CASSEGTSSTTDTQYF
v_gene: TRBV4-3; abundance: .; CDR3aa: CASSQFYRGLEETQYF
v_gene: TRBV10-3; abundance: .; CDR3aa: CATIGLAGGTDTQYF
v_gene: TRBV4-3; abundance: .; CDR3aa: CASSIDYRDRQSGELFF
v_gene: TRBV7-9; abundance: .; CDR3aa: CASSLAGPGGFLNTEAFF
v_gene: TRBV7-9; abundance: few; CDR3aa: CASSRGQFDEQYF